Listed below are T cell receptor beta chains from one sample, sequenced in a study of blood T cell repertoires in COVID-19. The data were produced by immunoSEQ multiplex PCR, yet TCRdb's version contains in-frame clones alone and is incomplete. The table shows roughly 81,000 clones, with around four fifths occurring only once. Sequencing was done on a sample of peripheral blood. These receptor sequences come from a woman in her 70s with acute or convalescent COVID-19. CDR3s include the opening cysteine and the closing phenylalanine or tryptophan. D genes are given only for firm matches. A clone size is listed for some rows: how often the clone was seen (once, few, many), or a class if it is expanded.

clone size: once
V gene: TRBV5-5
D gene: NA
J gene: TRBJ1-2
CDR3 protein: CASSFTVGGLDYGYTF
CDR3 DNA: TGTGCCAGCAGCTTTACGGTGGGGGGATTGGACTATGGCTACACCTTC

clone size: few
V gene: TRBV5-1
D gene: NA
J gene: TRBJ2-1
CDR3 protein: CASSLTALAYNEQFF
CDR3 DNA: TGCGCCAGCAGCTTGACAGCCCTCGCCTACAATGAGCAGTTCTTC

clone size: NA
V gene: TRBV10-3
D gene: NA
J gene: TRBJ1-1
CDR3 protein: CATRTDTEAFF
CDR3 DNA: TGTGCCACGAGGACAGACACTGAAGCTTTCTTT

clone size: NA
V gene: TRBV18
D gene: NA
J gene: TRBJ2-7
CDR3 protein: CASSPPGRGSYEQYF
CDR3 DNA: TGTGCCAGCTCACCACCTGGCAGGGGCTCCTACGAGCAGTACTTC

clone size: NA
V gene: TRBV30
D gene: NA
J gene: TRBJ1-6
CDR3 protein: CAWNLQLFDSPLHF
CDR3 DNA: TGTGCCTGGAACCTACAGCTGTTTGACTCACCCCTCCACTTT

clone size: NA
V gene: TRBV19
D gene: NA
J gene: TRBJ2-1
CDR3 protein: CASSTTGTYNEQFF
CDR3 DNA: TGTGCCAGTAGTACGACAGGTACCTACAATGAGCAGTTCTTC

clone size: NA
V gene: TRBV6-6
D gene: NA
J gene: TRBJ1-4
CDR3 protein: CASSYSPGQNEKLFF
CDR3 DNA: TGTGCCAGCAGTTACTCACCAGGGCAGAATGAAAAACTGTTTTTT

clone size: NA
V gene: TRBV6-5
D gene: TRBD2
J gene: TRBJ2-1
CDR3 protein: CASSYSSQRGGNEQFF
CDR3 DNA: TGTGCCAGCAGTTACTCGTCTCAGCGGGGGGGGAATGAGCAGTTCTTC

clone size: NA
V gene: TRBV7-8
D gene: TRBD1
J gene: TRBJ2-3
CDR3 protein: CASNGQGTDTQYF
CDR3 DNA: TGTGCCAGCAACGGACAGGGCACAGATACGCAGTATTTT

clone size: NA
V gene: TRBV29-1
D gene: TRBD1
J gene: TRBJ1-6
CDR3 protein: CSVATGGGSPLHF
CDR3 DNA: TGCAGCGTCGCGACAGGGGGCGGTTCACCCCTCCACTTT

clone size: few
V gene: TRBV10-1
D gene: TRBD1
J gene: TRBJ2-1
CDR3 protein: CASSESGQGVNEQFF
CDR3 DNA: TGCGCCAGCAGTGAATCCGGACAGGGGGTCAATGAGCAGTTCTTC

clone size: NA
V gene: TRBV5-1
D gene: TRBD2
J gene: TRBJ2-1
CDR3 protein: CASSLAGASGGSNEQFF
CDR3 DNA: TGCGCCAGCAGCTTGGCCGGTGCAAGCGGGGGATCAAATGAGCAGTTCTTC

clone size: NA
V gene: TRBV5-6
D gene: NA
J gene: TRBJ2-7
CDR3 protein: CASSLKGVSYEQYF
CDR3 DNA: TGTGCCAGCAGCTTGAAAGGGGTGTCCTACGAGCAGTACTTC

clone size: NA
V gene: TRBV30
D gene: NA
J gene: TRBJ2-2
CDR3 protein: CAWNRLPKNTGELFF
CDR3 DNA: TGTGCCTGGAACCGACTACCAAAGAACACCGGGGAGCTGTTTTTT

clone size: NA
V gene: TRBV6-1
D gene: NA
J gene: TRBJ1-3
CDR3 protein: CASSEFKGAAGNTIYF
CDR3 DNA: TGTGCCAGCAGTGAATTTAAAGGGGCCGCTGGAAACACCATATATTTT

clone size: NA
V gene: TRBV5-1
D gene: TRBD1
J gene: TRBJ1-4
CDR3 protein: CASSLASGGREKLFF
CDR3 DNA: TGCGCCAGCAGCTTGGCCTCAGGGGGCAGGGAAAAACTGTTTTTT

clone size: NA
V gene: TRBV7-9
D gene: NA
J gene: TRBJ2-5
CDR3 protein: CASSLNGETQYF
CDR3 DNA: TGTGCCAGCAGCTTAAACGGGGAGACCCAGTACTTC

clone size: NA
V gene: TRBV12-5
D gene: NA
J gene: TRBJ1-4
CDR3 protein: CASGAGVATNEKLFF
CDR3 DNA: TGTGCTAGTGGTGCGGGAGTCGCAACTAATGAAAAACTGTTTTTT

clone size: NA
V gene: TRBV6-6
D gene: NA
J gene: TRBJ2-1
CDR3 protein: CASRTGFYNEQFF
CDR3 DNA: TGTGCCAGCAGAACCGGGTTCTACAATGAGCAGTTCTTC

clone size: NA
V gene: TRBV7-8
D gene: NA
J gene: TRBJ1-6
CDR3 protein: CASSLSYNSPLHF
CDR3 DNA: TGTGCCAGCAGCCTATCCTATAATTCACCCCTCCACTTT

clone size: NA
V gene: TRBV5-1
D gene: NA
J gene: TRBJ2-7
CDR3 protein: CASSLAVGSSYEQYF
CDR3 DNA: TGCGCCAGCAGCTTGGCAGTGGGCAGCTCCTACGAGCAGTACTTC

clone size: NA
V gene: TRBV24-1
D gene: TRBD1
J gene: TRBJ1-1
CDR3 protein: CATSPGPGQGITEAFF
CDR3 DNA: TGTGCCACCAGCCCTGGCCCGGGACAGGGAATCACTGAAGCTTTCTTT

clone size: NA
V gene: TRBV6-5
D gene: NA
J gene: TRBJ1-1
CDR3 protein: CASTWGVGWNTEAFF
CDR3 DNA: TGTGCCAGCACATGGGGGGTTGGATGGAACACTGAAGCTTTCTTT

clone size: NA
V gene: TRBV19
D gene: TRBD1
J gene: TRBJ1-2
CDR3 protein: CASSIWGQGGYTF
CDR3 DNA: TGTGCCAGTAGTATTTGGGGACAGGGCGGCTACACCTTC

clone size: once
V gene: TRBV9
D gene: NA
J gene: TRBJ2-6
CDR3 protein: CASSTSSGANVLTF
CDR3 DNA: TGTGCCAGCAGCACAAGCTCTGGGGCCAACGTCCTGACTTTC

clone size: NA
V gene: TRBV28
D gene: NA
J gene: TRBJ1-3
CDR3 protein: CASSVRSGGGNTIYF
CDR3 DNA: TGTGCCAGCAGTGTTCGTAGCGGGGGGGGAAACACCATATATTTT

clone size: NA
V gene: TRBV30
D gene: NA
J gene: TRBJ1-5
CDR3 protein: CAWNKHSNQPQHF
CDR3 DNA: TGTGCCTGGAATAAACATAGCAATCAGCCCCAGCATTTT

clone size: NA
V gene: TRBV5-1
D gene: NA
J gene: TRBJ1-1
CDR3 protein: CASSLASDSLNTEAFF
CDR3 DNA: TGCGCCAGCAGCTTGGCCAGTGATAGCTTGAACACTGAAGCTTTCTTT

clone size: NA
V gene: TRBV19
D gene: NA
J gene: TRBJ2-2
CDR3 protein: CASTSTWGRGNTGELFF
CDR3 DNA: TGTGCCAGTACCTCGACGTGGGGCAGGGGGAACACCGGGGAGCTGTTTTTT

clone size: few
V gene: TRBV3-1/TRBV3-2
D gene: NA
J gene: TRBJ1-5
CDR3 protein: CASSQDSQPYQPQHF
CDR3 DNA: TGTGCCAGCAGCCAAGATTCACAGCCCTATCAGCCCCAGCATTTT

clone size: NA
V gene: TRBV10-2
D gene: TRBD1
J gene: TRBJ1-5
CDR3 protein: CASSDAGTGVHQPQHF
CDR3 DNA: TGCGCCAGCAGTGATGCCGGGACAGGGGTCCATCAGCCCCAGCATTTT

clone size: NA
V gene: TRBV28
D gene: NA
J gene: TRBJ1-1
CDR3 protein: CASSLTTTNAEAFF
CDR3 DNA: TGTGCCAGCAGTTTAACGACCACTAACGCTGAAGCTTTCTTT

clone size: NA
V gene: TRBV5-1
D gene: TRBD1
J gene: TRBJ2-1
CDR3 protein: CASSLTGDSYNEQFF
CDR3 DNA: TGCGCCAGCAGCTTAACAGGGGACTCCTACAATGAGCAGTTCTTC

clone size: NA
V gene: TRBV24-1
D gene: TRBD2
J gene: TRBJ2-7
CDR3 protein: CATSDSRGGAYEQYF
CDR3 DNA: TGTGCCACCAGTGATTCGCGCGGGGGGGCGTACGAGCAGTACTTC

clone size: few
V gene: TRBV5-4
D gene: TRBD1
J gene: TRBJ2-2
CDR3 protein: CASSWVDRGTGELFF
CDR3 DNA: TGTGCCAGCAGCTGGGTTGACAGGGGCACCGGGGAGCTGTTTTTT

clone size: NA
V gene: TRBV29-1
D gene: NA
J gene: TRBJ1-5
CDR3 protein: CSALDQPQHF
CDR3 DNA: TGCAGCGCTCTAGATCAGCCCCAGCATTTT

clone size: NA
V gene: TRBV3-1/TRBV3-2
D gene: TRBD1
J gene: TRBJ1-1
CDR3 protein: CASSPATGQGDTEAFF
CDR3 DNA: TGTGCCAGCAGCCCGGCGACGGGCCAGGGGGACACTGAAGCTTTCTTT

clone size: NA
V gene: TRBV7-9
D gene: NA
J gene: TRBJ1-5
CDR3 protein: CASSSSGGEGPQHF
CDR3 DNA: TGTGCCAGCAGCTCGTCCGGTGGGGAGGGGCCCCAGCATTTT

clone size: NA
V gene: TRBV18
D gene: NA
J gene: TRBJ1-4
CDR3 protein: CASSLTPNEKLFF
CDR3 DNA: TGTGCCAGCTCCCTCACACCGAATGAAAAACTGTTTTTT

clone size: NA
V gene: TRBV10-1
D gene: TRBD2
J gene: TRBJ2-2
CDR3 protein: CASSERLAGAGGELFF
CDR3 DNA: TGCGCCAGCAGTGAGCGACTAGCGGGGGCCGGCGGGGAGCTGTTTTTT

clone size: NA
V gene: TRBV10-3
D gene: TRBD1
J gene: TRBJ2-7
CDR3 protein: CATTPDRGHEQYF
CDR3 DNA: TGTGCCACCACCCCGGACAGGGGGCACGAGCAGTACTTC

clone size: NA
V gene: TRBV30
D gene: NA
J gene: TRBJ1-2
CDR3 protein: CAWSNSAYGYTF
CDR3 DNA: TGTGCCTGGAGCAATAGCGCCTATGGCTACACCTTC

clone size: NA
V gene: TRBV5-1
D gene: NA
J gene: TRBJ1-2
CDR3 protein: CASSSSQGHLTTF
CDR3 DNA: TGCGCCAGCAGCTCGTCCCAGGGACATCTGACCACCTTC

clone size: NA
V gene: TRBV11-3
D gene: NA
J gene: TRBJ2-6
CDR3 protein: CASSLAPRGINVLTF
CDR3 DNA: TGTGCCAGCAGCTTAGCGCCCAGGGGCATAAACGTCCTGACTTTC

clone size: NA
V gene: TRBV5-1
D gene: TRBD1
J gene: TRBJ1-3
CDR3 protein: CASSRGTGVNTIYF
CDR3 DNA: TGCGCCAGCAGCCGCGGGACAGGCGTAAACACCATATATTTT

clone size: NA
V gene: TRBV2
D gene: NA
J gene: TRBJ1-2
CDR3 protein: CASRENAGYTF
CDR3 DNA: TGTGCCAGTCGTGAGAACGCGGGCTACACCTTC

clone size: NA
V gene: TRBV9
D gene: NA
J gene: TRBJ1-1
CDR3 protein: CASRPLSGEEGTEAFF
CDR3 DNA: TGTGCCAGCCGACCCCTATCTGGGGAGGAAGGCACTGAAGCTTTCTTT

clone size: NA
V gene: TRBV10-1
D gene: NA
J gene: TRBJ1-1
CDR3 protein: CASSESPGWTEAFF
CDR3 DNA: TGCGCCAGCAGTGAGTCCCCGGGTTGGACTGAAGCTTTCTTT

clone size: NA
V gene: TRBV30
D gene: NA
J gene: TRBJ1-4
CDR3 protein: CAWSFGLNEKLFF
CDR3 DNA: TGTGCCTGGAGTTTCGGGTTAAATGAAAAACTGTTTTTT